This note documents a single T cell receptor (beta chain) sequence. Germline-derived CDR1 and CDR2 are KGHSH and LQKENI. The CDR3 spans 13 residues. With V trimmed by 0 bases and J by 10 bases, 3 bases remained unmatched. These data originate in a study of blood T cell repertoires in COVID-19. Study context: The samples span acute and convalescent COVID-19 from the United States, Italy and Spain. Sample material is recorded as cDNA or gDNA derived from T cells, B-cell-depleted T cells, or PBMCs.

Patients at the Seattle site were enrolled during active infection and followed longitudinally. In the original analysis: By means of reference gene primer amplification, nucleated cell counts were estimated. Some clones are missing from TCRdb's copy, which holds only in-frame ones; the method was immunoSEQ multiplex PCR. V, J and clone size derive from that table, while D and trimming were established from the DNA sequence. Altogether around 170,000 clones are present, about 81% being singletons, with the ten largest covering over 9.5%. The sample comprised peripheral blood. V usage is TRBV18 and J usage is TRBJ2-1, with 7 bases aligning to TRBD2. This TCR derives from a woman older than 75 with COVID-19, enrolled during active disease. CDR3 in amino acids: CASSPPGGEEQFF. In DNA, the CDR3 is TGTGCCAGCTCACCACCGGGAGGGGAGGAGCAGTTCTTC.